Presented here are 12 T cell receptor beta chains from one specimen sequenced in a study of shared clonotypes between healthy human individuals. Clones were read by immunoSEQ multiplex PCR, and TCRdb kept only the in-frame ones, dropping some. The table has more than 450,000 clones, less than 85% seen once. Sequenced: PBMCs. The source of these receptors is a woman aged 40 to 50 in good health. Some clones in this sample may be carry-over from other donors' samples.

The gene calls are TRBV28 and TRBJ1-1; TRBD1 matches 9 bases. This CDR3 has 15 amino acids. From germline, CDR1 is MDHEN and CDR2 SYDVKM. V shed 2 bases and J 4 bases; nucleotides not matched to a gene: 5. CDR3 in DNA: TGTGCCAGCAGTTTAAGATCGGACAGGGGCACTGAAGCTTTCTTT. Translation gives CASSLRSDRGTEAFF. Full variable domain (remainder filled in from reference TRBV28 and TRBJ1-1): DVKVTQSSRYLVKRTGEKVFLECVQDMDHENMFWYRQDPGLGLRLIYFSYDVKMKEKGDIPEGYSVSREKKERFSLILESASTNQTSMYLCASSLRSDRGTEAFFGQGTRLTVV.

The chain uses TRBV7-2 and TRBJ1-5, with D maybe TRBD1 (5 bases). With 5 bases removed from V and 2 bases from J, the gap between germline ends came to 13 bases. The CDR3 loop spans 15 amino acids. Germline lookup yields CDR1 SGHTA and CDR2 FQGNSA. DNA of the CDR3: TGTGCCAGCAGCCCGGGGGACTGGGGCAATCAGCCCCAGCATTTT. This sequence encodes CASSPGDWGNQPQHF.

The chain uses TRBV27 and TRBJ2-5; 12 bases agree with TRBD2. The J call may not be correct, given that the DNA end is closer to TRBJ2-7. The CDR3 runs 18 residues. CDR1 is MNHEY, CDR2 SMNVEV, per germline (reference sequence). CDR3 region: CASSHYSGLAGSPYEQYF. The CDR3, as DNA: TGTGCCAGCAGTCACTACTCCGGACTAGCGGGATCCCCCTACGAGCAGTACTTC.

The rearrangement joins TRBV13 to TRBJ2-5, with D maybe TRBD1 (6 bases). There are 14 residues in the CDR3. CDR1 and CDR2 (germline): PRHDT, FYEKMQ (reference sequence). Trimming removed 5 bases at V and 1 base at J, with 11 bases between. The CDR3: CASSLGQSQETQYF. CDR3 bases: TGTGCCAGCAGCCTGGGACAATCCCAAGAGACCCAGTACTTC.

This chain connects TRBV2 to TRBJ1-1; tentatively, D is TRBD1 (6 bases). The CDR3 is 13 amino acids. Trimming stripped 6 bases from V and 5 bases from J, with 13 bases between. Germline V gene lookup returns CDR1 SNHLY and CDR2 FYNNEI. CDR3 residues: CASRWDKITEAFF. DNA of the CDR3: TGTGCCAGCAGATGGGACAAAATTACTGAAGCTTTCTTT.

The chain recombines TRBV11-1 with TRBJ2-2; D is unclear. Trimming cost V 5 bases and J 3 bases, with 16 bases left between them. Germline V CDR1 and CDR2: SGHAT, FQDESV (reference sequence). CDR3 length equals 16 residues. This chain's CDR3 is CASSPGWVDDTGELFF. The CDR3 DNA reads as TGTGCCAGCAGCCCCGGGTGGGTAGATGACACCGGGGAGCTGTTTTTT.

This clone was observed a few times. The CDR3 region has the DNA TGCAGCGCCGCCCGTGGGGTCCCCACCTACGAGCAGTACTTC. It codes for CSAARGVPTYEQYF. V gene TRBV29-1 combines with J gene TRBJ2-7; D remains unclear. The CDR3 sequence is 14 residues long. Trimming left V 7 bases short and J 2 bases short, with 18 bases between. Germline V CDR1 and CDR2: SQVTM, ANQGSEA.

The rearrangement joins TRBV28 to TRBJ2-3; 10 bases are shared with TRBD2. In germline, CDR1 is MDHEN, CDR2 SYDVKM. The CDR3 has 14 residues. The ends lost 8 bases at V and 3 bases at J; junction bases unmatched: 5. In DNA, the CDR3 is TGTGCCAGCGTTGCTAGCGGGAGTACAGATACGCAGTATTTT. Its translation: CASVASGSTDTQYF. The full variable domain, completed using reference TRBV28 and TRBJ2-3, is DVKVTQSSRYLVKRTGEKVFLECVQDMDHENMFWYRQDPGLGLRLIYFSYDVKMKEKGDIPEGYSVSREKKERFSLILESASTNQTSMYLCASVASGSTDTQYFGPGTRLTVL.

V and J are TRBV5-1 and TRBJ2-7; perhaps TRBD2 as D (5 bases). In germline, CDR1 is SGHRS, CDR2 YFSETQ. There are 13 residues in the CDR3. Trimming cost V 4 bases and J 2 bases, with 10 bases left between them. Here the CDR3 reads CASSPERAYEQYF. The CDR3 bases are TGCGCCAGCAGCCCGGAGAGGGCCTACGAGCAGTACTTC.

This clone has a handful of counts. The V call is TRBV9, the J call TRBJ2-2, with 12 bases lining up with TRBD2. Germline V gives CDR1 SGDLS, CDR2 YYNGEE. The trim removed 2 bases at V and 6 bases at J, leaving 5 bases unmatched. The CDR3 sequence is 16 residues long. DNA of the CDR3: TGTGCCAGCAGCGTGAGACTAGCGGGAGCACCCGGGGAGCTGTTTTTT. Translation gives CASSVRLAGAPGELFF.

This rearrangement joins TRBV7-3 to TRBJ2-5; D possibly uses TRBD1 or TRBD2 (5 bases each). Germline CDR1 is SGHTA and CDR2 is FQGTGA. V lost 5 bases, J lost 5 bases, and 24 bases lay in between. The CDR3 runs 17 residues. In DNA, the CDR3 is TGTGCCAGCAGCCTCGGGACCGGCAGCCTGACCGGTGAGACCCAGTACTTC. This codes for CASSLGTGSLTGETQYF.

Here the CDR3 DNA reads TGTGCCAGCAGTGCGGGATCAGGGAGCGTGTACAGTGAAGCTTTCTTT. Its protein product is CASSAGSGSVYSEAFF. The chain has TRBV6-1 and TRBJ1-1; weak D call: TRBD1 (5 bases). CDR3 length: 16 amino acids. V dropped 4 bases and J dropped 7 bases, with 22 bases sitting between them. The germline CDR1 and CDR2 sequences are MNHNS and SASEGT.